Many counts were recorded for the clone carrying this T cell receptor beta chain. Trimming at V came to 11 bases and at J to 5 bases, leaving 11 bases not matched to a gene. The CDR3 consists of 13 residues. Germline values: CDR1 MNHNS, CDR2 SASEGT. In the study's own analysis: As immunoSEQ supplied junction-only sequences (without quality scores), filtering differed. Generated by immunoSEQ multiplex PCR, the TCRdb table keeps only in-frame clones and is missing some. V, J and clone size are those of that table, while D and trimming were read from the DNA. Here the sample spans approximately 320,000 clones, less than 85% being singletons. This entry comes from a study of shared clonotypes between healthy human individuals.

Sequencing input: memory CD4+ T cells sorted from blood. Subset reported: CD45RA-negative fraction. The rearrangement uses TRBV6-1 and TRBJ2-5; 7 bases line up with TRBD2. The sequence derives from a man aged 30 to 39 in good health. The CDR3 spells CAAGEDAHETQYF. CDR3 coding DNA: TGTGCCGCGGGAGAAGACGCACATGAGACCCAGTACTTC.